This T cell receptor (beta chain) was identified during a study of cytomegalovirus exposure and HLA in healthy donors. It was with 60 Vbeta and 13 Jbeta primers that the PCR ran. Authors' data handling: In a later analysis, roughly 10 million of around 75 million unique beta chains occurred in at least two donors. Measured with immunoSEQ multiplex PCR; TCRdb has only the in-frame clones, and not every one. The DNA was the basis for D and trimming; V, J and clone size are from that table. The table records 130,000 or so clones, roughly 70% of them present only once. CDR1 and CDR2 from the germline V gene are SGHRS and YFSETQ. Losses at the gene ends were 0 bases for V and 1 base for J; bases not matched to a gene: 5. This CDR3 contains 16 residues.

The V gene is TRBV5-1, the J gene TRBJ2-7, with 9 bases fitting TRBD2. Sequencing was performed on PBMCs. The TCR originated in a man aged 50 to 60 in good health and CMV-seropositive. CDR3 sequence: CASSLGLAGLSYEQYF. DNA for the CDR3: TGCGCCAGCAGCTTGGGGCTAGCGGGGCTATCCTACGAGCAGTACTTC.